This is a list of T cell receptor beta chains from one sample in a study of OX40 agonist ivuxolimab in advanced cancers. Measured with immunoSEQ multiplex PCR; TCRdb has only the in-frame clones, and not every one. The repertoire consists of about 100,000 clones, with roughly 94% occurring once and the leading ten covering around 0.17%. The material sequenced was CD4+ or CD8+ T cells sorted from blood, taken in a trial of the OX40 agonist ivuxolimab. The receptors were sampled from an adult with an advanced solid tumor such as melanoma, head and neck, liver or kidney cancer. CDR3s include the opening cysteine and the closing phenylalanine or tryptophan. D genes are given only for firm matches. Some rows have no size entry. The others give once, few or many, or a class for an expanded clone.

size	J	D	V	CDR3	DNA
few	TRBJ2-3	TRBD1	TRBV7-2	CASSLVGGGQGADTQYF	TGTGCCAGCAGCTTAGTAGGCGGGGGACAGGGGGCGGATACGCAGTATTTT
-	TRBJ1-4	-	TRBV19	CASSTLGGLNEKLFF	TGTGCCAGTAGTACCCTTGGGGGCTTAAATGAAAAACTGTTTTTT
-	TRBJ1-6	-	TRBV5-6	CASSLAGGTYNSPLHF	TGTGCCAGCAGCTTGGCGGGGGGTACCTATAATTCACCCCTCCACTTT
-	TRBJ2-5	-	TRBV6-1	CASSEERGRQTQYF	TGTGCCAGCAGTGAAGAAAGGGGTCGGCAGACCCAGTACTTC
-	TRBJ1-1	-	TRBV6-1	CASSESTANTEAFF	TGTGCCAGCAGTGAGTCGACCGCGAACACTGAAGCTTTCTTT
-	TRBJ1-2	-	TRBV18	CASSPSGGGGYGYTF	TGTGCCAGCTCACCAAGCGGGGGCGGTGGCTATGGCTACACCTTC
-	TRBJ2-6	TRBD1	TRBV7-8	CASSDIRGTGVSGANVLTF	TGTGCCAGCAGCGATATCCGGGGGACAGGGGTATCTGGGGCCAACGTCCTGACTTTC
-	TRBJ2-7	-	TRBV6-5	CASSNTGSYPYEQYF	TGTGCCAGCAGTAACACAGGGAGTTACCCCTACGAGCAGTACTTC
-	TRBJ1-2	TRBD1	TRBV30	CAWSRDRGIAYGYTF	TGTGCCTGGAGTAGGGACAGGGGGATCGCGTATGGCTACACCTTC
few	TRBJ2-7	-	TRBV6-1	CASSDWKQYEQYF	TGTGCCAGCAGTGATTGGAAGCAGTACGAGCAGTACTTC
-	TRBJ1-1	TRBD1	TRBV7-3	CASSLGGRGLNTEAFF	TGTGCCAGCAGCTTAGGGGGAAGGGGGCTGAACACTGAAGCTTTCTTT
-	TRBJ2-4	-	TRBV5-5	CASSLFALAKNIQYF	TGTGCCAGCAGCTTGTTCGCCCTAGCCAAAAACATTCAGTACTTC
-	TRBJ2-7	-	TRBV7-2	CASSLNQIPAYEQYF	TGTGCCAGCAGCCTGAACCAGATCCCCGCCTACGAGCAGTACTTC
-	TRBJ2-7	-	TRBV6-5	CASRLAEGRGYEQYF	TGTGCCAGCCGCTTGGCGGAGGGAAGGGGCTACGAGCAGTACTTC
-	TRBJ2-3	-	TRBV13	CASSPLGENTDTQYF	TGTGCCAGCAGCCCGCTGGGGGAGAACACAGATACGCAGTATTTT
few	TRBJ1-2	-	TRBV7-7	CASSPLEASGYTF	TGTGCCAGCAGCCCCCTGGAGGCCAGTGGCTACACCTTC
-	TRBJ2-2	-	TRBV1	CTSSPGASEAGELFF	TGCACCAGCAGCCCCGGGGCTAGCGAGGCCGGGGAGCTGTTTTTT
-	TRBJ1-2	-	TRBV5-1	CASSLAGVDYGYTF	TGCGCCAGCAGCTTGGCAGGGGTTGACTATGGCTACACCTTC
few	TRBJ2-3	TRBD1	TRBV11-2	CASSSYRGRGDTQYF	TGTGCCAGCAGCTCCTACAGGGGGCGCGGAGATACGCAGTATTTT
-	TRBJ2-5	TRBD1	TRBV5-1	CASSPSGTGGPETQYF	TGCGCCAGCAGCCCTTCCGGGACAGGGGGCCCGGAGACCCAGTACTTC
once	TRBJ2-1	TRBD2	TRBV10-3	CATSGLADSYNEQFF	TGTGCCACCTCGGGACTAGCGGATTCCTACAATGAGCAGTTCTTC
-	TRBJ1-1	-	TRBV6-1	CASSEPGEYRTNTEAFF	TGTGCCAGCAGTGAGCCCGGAGAGTACAGGACGAACACTGAAGCTTTCTTT
-	TRBJ1-2	TRBD1	TRBV6-5	CASSPSGTGTYGYTF	TGTGCCAGCAGTCCATCCGGGACAGGTACTTATGGCTACACCTTC
-	TRBJ2-1	TRBD1	TRBV18	CASSPGQAYNEQFF	TGTGCCAGCTCACCGGGACAGGCTTACAATGAGCAGTTCTTC
-	TRBJ1-4	-	TRBV2	CASSVRNEKLFF	TGTGCCAGCAGCGTTCGGAATGAAAAACTGTTTTTT
few	TRBJ1-1	-	TRBV6-6	CASSYRPNTEAFF	TGTGCCAGCAGTTACCGACCTAACACTGAAGCTTTCTTT
once	TRBJ1-1	-	TRBV30	CAWSHPGTEAFF	TGTGCCTGGAGTCATCCCGGGACAGAAGCTTTCTTT
-	TRBJ2-2	TRBD1	TRBV11-1	CASSRDRGETGELFF	TGTGCCAGCAGCCGGGACAGGGGAGAGACCGGGGAGCTGTTTTTT
once	TRBJ1-3	TRBD1	TRBV7-2	CASSLRQGASGNTIYF	TGTGCCAGCAGCTTACGACAGGGGGCTTCGGGAAACACCATATATTTT
-	TRBJ2-6	-	TRBV9	CASSALGSGANVLTF	TGTGCCAGCAGCGCTCTGGGCTCTGGGGCCAACGTCCTGACTTTC
-	TRBJ2-1	-	TRBV28	CASSLPPGQYNEQFF	TGTGCCAGCAGCCTTCCTCCCGGACAATACAATGAGCAGTTCTTC
-	TRBJ1-2	-	TRBV11-2	CASSPRHLGYGYTF	TGTGCCAGCAGCCCCCGACACCTAGGCTATGGCTACACCTTC
-	TRBJ1-5	-	TRBV5-6	CASSSVRGASNQPQHF	TGTGCCAGCAGCTCGGTGAGGGGGGCTAGCAATCAGCCCCAGCATTTT
-	TRBJ1-1	-	TRBV5-8	CASSLNRLVAFF	TGTGCCAGCAGCTTGAACAGGCTGGTCGCTTTCTTT
-	TRBJ1-4	-	TRBV7-3	CASSFATNEKLFF	TGTGCCAGCAGCTTTGCAACTAATGAAAAACTGTTTTTT
-	TRBJ1-1	TRBD1	TRBV11-1	CASSFEPGQGVHTEAFF	TGTGCCAGCAGCTTTGAGCCCGGACAGGGGGTACACACTGAAGCTTTCTTT
-	TRBJ2-7	-	TRBV9	CATPYEQYF	TGTGCCACACCCTACGAGCAGTACTTC
-	TRBJ1-1	-	TRBV25-1	CASSVAGNAEAFF	TGTGCCAGCAGCGTAGCAGGAAACGCTGAAGCTTTCTTT
-	TRBJ2-3	-	TRBV21-1	CASSKVMSGGGFGTDTQYF	TGTGCCAGCAGCAAAGTGATGTCAGGGGGGGGATTCGGGACAGATACGCAGTATTTT
-	TRBJ2-3	TRBD1	TRBV7-2	CASSFRTGSDTQYF	TGTGCCAGCAGCTTTCGGACAGGGTCAGATACGCAGTATTTT
-	TRBJ1-3	-	TRBV5-1	CASSLTAASGNTIYF	TGCGCCAGCAGCTTAACCGCGGCTTCCGGAAACACCATATATTTT
-	TRBJ2-5	TRBD1	TRBV11-1	CASSFALGQRETQYF	TGTGCCAGCAGCTTCGCCTTGGGACAGCGAGAGACCCAGTACTTC